The following is a T cell receptor (beta chain) sequence with its context. This record belongs to a study of technical replicates of blood from a few donors. The length of the CDR3 is 14 residues. The germline V gene has CDR1 MNHEY and CDR2 SVGAGI. V lost 7 bases and J lost 0, with 7 bases in between. Sequencing used immunoSEQ multiplex PCR; TCRdb keeps in-frame clones, though not all of them. The sample includes over 80,000 clones, 95% to 96% seen only once; the top ten take about 0.38%. Sequencing was performed on T cells isolated from PBMCs. The V call is TRBV6-5, the J call TRBJ2-6; possible D gene TRBD1, 5 bases. This TCR came from a human donor in good health. The CDR3 DNA reads as TGTGCCAGCACGGACAACTCTGGGGCCAACGTCCTGACTTTC. It codes for CASTDNSGANVLTF.